This TCR beta chain is from a study of T cell repertoires in cytomegalovirus infection. Overall study context: Public signatures in TCR beta pointed to CMV infection and matching HLA type. Points from the study as a whole: Frequencies of public TCR beta families were cumulated, and this identified carriers of CMV plus the relevant HLA. CMV-specific HLA-C-restricted TCR beta clonotypes dominated the ex vivo response.

As concerns this clonotype: Its target is not known.

V lost 3 bases to trimming and J lost 6 bases, with 11 bases between them. This CDR3 comprises 13 residues. TCRdb redid the calling of the reads with MiXCR, one entry per CDR3 protein. The sample has some 920,000 distinct CDR3 sequences, under 40% seen once. The chain couples TRBV12-3 or TRBV12-4 to TRBJ1-2, with a tentative D call TRBD1 (6 bases). This clonotype was sampled from a human donor in good health (CMV status not recorded). Some clones in this sample may be carry-over from other donors' samples. This sample comprised cultured CD8+ T cells from PBMCs, obtained from culture after CMV antigen stimulation. The CDR3 coding sequence is TGTGCCAGCAGTTTTCCCGGACAGAATGGCTACACCTTC. Protein sequence: CASSFPGQNGYTF.